Listed here is a single T cell receptor beta chain. This entry belongs to a study of T cells expressing NK-cell markers. The CDR3 consists of 13 residues. The germline V gene has CDR1 SEHNR and CDR2 FQNEAQ (reference sequence). Synthesis of TCR beta cDNA relied on 5'RACE template switching carrying UMIs. After re-calling the 5' RACE reads, TCRdb lists one entry per CDR3 protein, DNA absent. This sample's table reports 25,000 to 35,000 distinct CDR3 sequences. This clonotype originated in a woman aged 18-70 years in good health. The material sequenced was blood T cells: a sorted CD56 or NKG2C T cell subset, CD4+ or CD8+ T cells, or bulk PBMC T cells (not recorded which). The chain uses TRBV7-9 and TRBJ2-1. The CDR3 sequence is CASSLDASNEQFF.